This T cell receptor beta chain was profiled in a study of spatial heterogeneity in lung cancer (dated by TCRdb to between 2018 and 2021). Background on the whole study: Beta-chain transcripts were consistently detected in greater numbers than alpha-chain transcripts, which likely reflects a higher abundance of beta-chain transcripts. The study linked features of the TCR repertoire to counts of nonsynonymous mutations, which were determined by whole-exome sequencing of tumor tissue. At surgery, hundreds of tumor regions, almost 65 matched nontumor lung samples and 56 PBMC samples were TCR-sequenced for both alpha and beta chains. In the raw uncorrected reads, each unique combination of TCR and UMI appeared more than ten times on average. The study quantitatively compared TCR alpha and beta repertoires across multiple tumor regions, matched nontumor lung and blood in non-small cell lung cancer.

Study-wide findings and limitations: Confirming at a functional level the hypothesis that regional TCRs recognize regional mutations was considered to require additional single-cell paired TCR alpha and beta sequencing. Ubiquitous expanded tumor TCRs showed up in blood more often at tumor resection than at routine follow-up.

Library preparation used 5' RACE. Data came from a NextSeq 500. In the TCR library protocol, a unique molecular identifier was attached to each TCR cDNA molecule so that PCR and sequencing errors could be corrected. Under the source paper's analysis protocol: Decombinator tools were used for TCR identification, UMI-based error correction and CDR3 extraction. Expanded TCRs were defined as those above a frequency of 2 per 1,000, corresponding to the top 1% of the tumor frequency distribution. Renyi diversity was computed with the R vegan package after each repertoire had been subsampled 100 times to 5,000 TCRs. CDR3 similarity networks were constructed using string-kernel similarity of amino acid triplets, with links drawn between CDR3s whose pairwise similarity was above 0.82. TCRdb itself trimmed the public reads at Q25 with fastp, ran MiXCR and retained productive beta chains. All rows with the same CDR3 protein become a single entry with the most common DNA and genes. The V and J calls and clone size come from TCRdb's table, not from the authors' own analysis. For this sample the table gives over 45,000 distinct CDR3 sequences, of which approximately 5% were detected only once. The ten largest clones take up 8.5% to 14% of the sample.

The CDR3 holds 12 amino acids from the cysteine to the phenylalanine. Only the CDR3 region is kept as DNA, spanning 36 bases read in frame from base 1. V loses 5 bases of germline sequence and J loses 0 bases, and the interval between the two ends is 5 bases. The sample's time point label, decoded: sample taken at primary tumor resection. Whole RNA extracted from tumor and nontumor lung tissue, or from cryopreserved PBMC samples, was used for TCR sequencing without cell sorting. The donors were about 71 patients from the lung TRACERx cohort who had early-stage, untreated non-small cell lung cancer. Patients were selected for TCR sequencing only if sufficient RNA was available from at least two tumor regions. This clonotype was detected many times. Its cognate antigen has yet to be identified. Base qualities are not at hand, and no much larger clone is one base apart.

The chain is encoded by TRBV12-3 or TRBV12-4 joined to TRBJ2-7; the D gene assignment is ambiguous. Sequenced material: PBMCs, taken at surgery. This receptor was identified in a male donor with early-stage non-small cell lung cancer. The CDR3: CASSGDSYEQYF. At the DNA level, the sequence is TGTGCCAGCAGTGGGGACTCCTACGAGCAGTACTTC.